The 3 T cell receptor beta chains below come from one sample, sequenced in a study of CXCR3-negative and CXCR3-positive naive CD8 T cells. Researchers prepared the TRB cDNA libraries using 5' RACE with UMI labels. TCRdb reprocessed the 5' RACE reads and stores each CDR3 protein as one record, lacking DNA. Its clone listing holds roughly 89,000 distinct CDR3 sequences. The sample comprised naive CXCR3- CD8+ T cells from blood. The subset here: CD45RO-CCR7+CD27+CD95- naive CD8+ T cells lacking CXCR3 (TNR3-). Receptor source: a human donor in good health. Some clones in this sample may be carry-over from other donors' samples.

This CDR3 is CSVESGSTEAFF. The rearrangement joins TRBV29-1 to TRBJ1-1. The CDR3 is made up of 12 amino acids. CDR1 and CDR2 from the germline V gene are SQVTM and ANQGSEA.

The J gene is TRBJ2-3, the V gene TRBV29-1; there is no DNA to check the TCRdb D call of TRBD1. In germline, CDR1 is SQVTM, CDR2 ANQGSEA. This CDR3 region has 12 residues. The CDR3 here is CSVSGTADTQYF.

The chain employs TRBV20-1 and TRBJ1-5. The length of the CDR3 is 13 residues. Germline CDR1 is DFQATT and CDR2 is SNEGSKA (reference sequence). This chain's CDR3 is CSAIGGLDQPQHF.